Listed here is a single T cell receptor beta chain. The CDR3 extends over 17 amino acids. Trimming removed 0 bases from V and 2 bases from J, with 15 bases in between. Germline values: CDR1 MNHNS, CDR2 SASEGT. These data come from a study of blood T cell repertoires in COVID-19. The method was immunoSEQ multiplex PCR; TCRdb's version includes in-frame clones alone and lacks a portion of them. The sample holds around 130,000 clones, around four fifths seen once. Sequenced sample: peripheral blood. The chain is built from TRBV6-1 and TRBJ2-3; possible D gene TRBD2, 6 bases. This receptor was identified in a human donor in a cohort sampled during active COVID-19. DNA for the CDR3: TGTGCCAGCAGTGAAGCGGGACTTTGGGTCTTCACAGATACGCAGTATTTT. Amino acid sequence: CASSEAGLWVFTDTQYF.